The sequence of this TCR beta chain was determined in a study of molecular identifiers for immune sequencing clone quantification. TCRdb analysed the PCR reads with MiXCR anew, one entry per CDR3 protein. The data contain a few hundred thousand distinct CDR3 sequences, roughly 25% of them singletons. In this sample, this clonotype turned up many times. Per the germline V gene, CDR1 is SGDLS and CDR2 is YYNGEE. The CDR3 sequence is 12 residues long. The V and J ends lost 1 base and 13 bases respectively, with 14 bases between them. The TCR comes from a human donor in good health. Some libraries in this study had Jurkat cell RNA spiked in. The chain is built from TRBV9 and TRBJ2-5, with a weak D call TRBD1 (5 bases). The sample was naive CD8+ T cells from blood, with Jurkat cell RNA spiked in. Subset here: FACS-sorted CD8+CD4-CCR7+CD45RA+ naive T cells. CDR3 sequence (DNA): TGTGCCAGCAGCGTACCCCGGCAGGGTTTGTACTTC. Encoded protein: CASSVPRQGLYF.